This is a list of T cell receptor beta chains from one sample in a study of Ad26.COV2.S vaccination and SARS-CoV-2 variants. Sequenced by immunoSEQ multiplex PCR; TCRdb stores in-frame clones only, minus some. The table has some 460,000 clones, about nine tenths seen once. The sequencing here drew on peripheral blood, taken in a trial of Ad26.COV2.S vaccine versus placebo. Source of these receptors: a person between 18 and 60 years old who received the Ad26.COV2.S COVID-19 vaccine or a placebo. Both conserved end residues are part of each CDR3.

TRBV28	TRBJ1-5	CASAPYSNQPQHF
TRBV30	TRBJ2-1	CAWSPGQVNNEQFF
TRBV3-1/TRBV3-2	TRBJ1-4	CASSPQGQSWEKLFF
TRBV28	TRBJ2-7	CASRQGGATYEQYF
TRBV7-2	TRBJ1-6	CASSLASRSPLHF
TRBV19	TRBJ2-7	CASTKRLNPGTGIYEQYF
TRBV6-2/TRBV6-3	TRBJ2-5	CASSYWRGSGETQYF
TRBV6-1	TRBJ2-1	CASSEGAGAHIWQFF
TRBV7-9	TRBJ1-1	CASSGPAGAGNTEAFF
TRBV5-1	TRBJ2-6	CASSLSSGANVLTF
TRBV11-1	TRBJ2-1	CASSLVLAGGPHEQFF
TRBV9	TRBJ2-7	CASSVGSGSSYEQYF
TRBV6-5	TRBJ2-1	CASSYGSFSDEQFF
TRBV18	TRBJ2-1	CASSPRQLAGASEQFF
TRBV5-1	TRBJ1-6	CASSPRGRAPLHF
TRBV11-2	TRBJ2-5	CASTPGQGIQTQYF
TRBV3-1/TRBV3-2	TRBJ2-7	CASSPGDGSYEQYF
TRBV30	TRBJ2-7	CAWRVDRGEQYF
TRBV27	TRBJ2-7	CASSLSPLRWAYEQYF
TRBV5-1	TRBJ2-1	CASNPDLSSYNEQFF
TRBV29-1	TRBJ1-1	CSDGPQNTEAFF
TRBV7-6	TRBJ1-6	CASSPQGAQNSPLHF
TRBV9	TRBJ1-4	CASSVAGTPNEKLFF
TRBV10-3	TRBJ1-2	CAISVQQSGAYGYTF
TRBV14	TRBJ1-4	CASSLSRGQLNEKLFF
TRBV11-2	TRBJ2-1	CASSLEGLAGTEQFF
TRBV25-1	TRBJ2-7	CASSLRDRGYEQYF
TRBV18	TRBJ1-1	CASSRGMNTEAFF
TRBV15	TRBJ1-4	CATSPGVHEKLFF
TRBV5-5	TRBJ1-5	CASSRAHSNQPQHF
TRBV2	TRBJ1-6	CASSVAGQGTPLHF
TRBV6-5	TRBJ2-7	CASSHRDREWYEQYF
TRBV27	TRBJ1-6	CASSLSYNSPLHF
TRBV9	TRBJ2-2	CASSPQTGTVYTGELFF
TRBV6-5	TRBJ2-3	CASSYLGQSTDTQYF
TRBV5-5	TRBJ1-3	CASRLWESLSLESTIYF
TRBV7-9	TRBJ2-5	CAAGDSEETQYF
TRBV29-1	TRBJ1-2	CSVESGYGYTF
TRBV28	TRBJ2-1	CASSSVEERFF
TRBV7-2	TRBJ2-7	CASSYLGAPSGGEQYF
TRBV5-1	TRBJ1-1	CASSLVTGGPNTEAFF
TRBV25-1	TRBJ1-2	CASGSAGVHGYTF
TRBV5-4	TRBJ2-3	CASSWTGTDTQYF
TRBV28	TRBJ2-1	CASRMKEDPYNEQFF
TRBV19	TRBJ1-2	CASSNRDSQSYTF
TRBV4-2	TRBJ2-7	CASSHTGGRVGNEQYF
TRBV7-9	TRBJ2-7	CASSTRVWGRYEQYF
TRBV3-1/TRBV3-2	TRBJ1-1	CASSQVSGGTEAFF
TRBV29-1	TRBJ1-2	CSVRDRGYGYTF
TRBV28	TRBJ2-1	CASRSGVNEQFF
TRBV3-1/TRBV3-2	TRBJ1-2	CASSQGTGGYTF